This T cell receptor beta chain was profiled in a study of memory CD4+ T cells and cytomegalovirus serostatus. Study results and limitations: Each of roughly 65 CMV-associated TCRbeta sequences occurred in one to five individuals.

Assay: immunoSEQ multiplex PCR; the TCRdb copy retains only in-frame clones and omits some. The sample lists 25,000 to 30,000 clones; about 79% were seen once. The sort gate was single viable CD3+CD4+CD8-CD45RO+ cells for memory CD4+ T cells. This clone was seen a few times. The antigen is undetermined. V lost 5 bases and J 1 base, leaving 9 bases between the germline ends. This CDR3 region has 15 residues. The germline CDR1 and CDR2 sequences are MDHEN and SYDVKM. V gene TRBV28 combines with J gene TRBJ2-6; D perhaps matches TRBD2 (6 bases). Sequencing was carried out using memory CD4+ T cells from blood. The origin of this receptor is an adult in good health and CMV-seronegative. In DNA, the CDR3 is TGTGCCAGCAGTCCTGGGACTTCTGGGGCCAACGTCCTGACTTTC. Amino acid sequence: CASSPGTSGANVLTF.